One T cell receptor beta chain is described in this entry. As yet, its antigen is unknown. CDR1 and CDR2 from the germline V gene are MDHEN and SYDVKM. CDR3 length equals 14 residues. The V gene end was trimmed by 6 bases and the J gene end by 9 bases; junction bases not matched to a gene: 11. This entry is derived from a study of cytomegalovirus exposure and HLA in healthy donors. Study observations and caveats: A later analysis reportedly found fewer N-insertions in an Asian-associated ancestry cluster than the approximately 670-donor mean.

PCR involved 60 Vbeta and 13 Jbeta primers. In the authors' methods: Later analysis identified around 85 million unique TCR beta chains, 8.5 million to 13 million shared. The table came from immunoSEQ multiplex PCR; TCRdb's copy has only in-frame clones and leaves some out. V and J calls and clone size are as listed in that table; D and trimming were resolved from the DNA. This table holds 91,000 or so clones, 70% to 85% found once. Each donor's status was that of a healthy bone marrow donor. The origin of this receptor is a man aged 30 to 39 in good health and CMV-seropositive. The sample comprised PBMCs. The V and J genes are TRBV28 and TRBJ2-1; TRBD1 matches 7 bases. DNA for the CDR3: TGTGCCAGCAGCCAGCCGACAGGGTCGGCTGAGCAGTTCTTC. Translated: CASSQPTGSAEQFF. Full variable domain (outside the CDR3, taken from reference TRBV28 and TRBJ2-1): DVKVTQSSRYLVKRTGEKVFLECVQDMDHENMFWYRQDPGLGLRLIYFSYDVKMKEKGDIPEGYSVSREKKERFSLILESASTNQTSMYLCASSQPTGSAEQFFGPGTRLTVL.